The entry below gives a single T cell receptor (beta chain) sequence along with its context. This clonotype was picked up many times. Which antigen it targets is not known. Base-call qualities are not available, and no considerably larger clone is one nucleotide away. These data originate in a study of T cells after yellow fever vaccination (dated by TCRdb to about 2019). About the study as a whole: The SMART-Seq v4 Ultra Low Input RNA kit was used to prepare libraries from fractions with low cell numbers. The cohort comprised two healthy male donors, one aged 18 to 30 and one aged 30 to 40 years. Blood was drawn at multiple timepoints before and after primary and secondary immunization, with bulk PBMC replicates and cell subsets isolated. Bulk TCR alpha and beta repertoires were sequenced longitudinally to track T-cell clones before and after primary and booster YFV17D yellow fever vaccination.

This specimen's treatment or condition label, interpreted: live attenuated yellow fever vaccine strain. A standard Ficoll-Paque protocol was used to isolate PBMCs from peripheral blood. Dynabeads CD4 and CD8 positive selection kits were used to isolate CD4 and CD8 T-cell fractions. TriZol was used to extract RNA from bulk PBMCs, from CD4 and CD8 fractions, and from dextramer-positive and dextramer-negative fractions. V loses 6 bases at its end and J loses 10 bases; junction bases beyond the gene matches: 11. Measured from the cysteine to the phenylalanine, the CDR3 is 14 residues long. Left in the record is the CDR3 DNA by itself, 42 bases read in frame from the first base. Per the germline V gene (reference sequence), SEHNR is the CDR1 and FQNEAQ is the CDR2. TCR cDNA was synthesized by 5'RACE template switching, through which a universal primer site and unique molecular identifiers were introduced. cDNA synthesis was primed from both the TCR alpha and TCR beta constant segments. Libraries were amplified in two PCR steps, with sample barcodes and sequencing adapters added in the second step. Sequencing of libraries was done on Illumina HiSeq 2500 (2x100 bp) or NovaSeq (2x150 bp). The original methods were these. Reads were demultiplexed and collapsed into UMI consensus sequences with MIGEC, and V(D)J alignment was performed with MiXCR. Vaccine-responding clonotypes were identified with edgeR using replicate PBMC samples, with FDR below 0.01 and a log2 fold change above 5 up to day 15 being required. Each bulk clonotype received a CD4 or CD8 identity based on whether the sequenced CD4 or CD8 repertoire contained that clonotype at higher abundance. The public reads were reprocessed in TCRdb via fastp at Q25 and MiXCR, keeping in-frame beta chains. Duplicate CDR3 protein sequences are folded into a single record with the most common DNA and genes. These V and J calls are TCRdb output, not the study's own analysis. The sample yields some 63,000 distinct CDR3 sequences; 6.5% to 8% were counted once. Jointly, the top ten make up 35% to 40% of the sample.

What the study reported, not specific to this receptor: Because abundant contaminating clonotypes from the bulk population could be contained in FACS-sorted repertoires, computational filtering was required. After the booster, most clones that had expanded after primary vaccination were detected again (nearly 97% of CD4 and around nine tenths of CD8), suggesting broad maintenance of memory. Because only a couple of donors were included in the study, the extent to which the findings can be generalized is limited. A small fraction of clonotypes appeared in both the CD4 and CD8 compartments, likely as a result of convergent recombination. Compared with the primary T-cell response, the secondary T-cell response was weaker but faster, peaking on day 5 rather than day 15.

In this chain, TRBV7-9 is recombined with TRBJ2-3; 9 middle bases align to TRBD1. The origin of this receptor is a young man who received the YFV17D yellow fever vaccine. The sample here was CD8+ T cells sorted from PBMCs, taken 15 days after the yellow fever booster vaccination. The CDR3 reads CASRPGTGSHPQYF. The base sequence is TGTGCCAGCAGGCCCGGGACAGGGTCCCATCCGCAGTATTTT.